This is a list of T cell receptor beta chains from one sample in a study of T cells in pancreatic ductal adenocarcinoma. TCRdb's copy holds only in-frame clones and misses some; the assay was immunoSEQ multiplex PCR. The sample holds about 100,000 clones, roughly 96% seen once. Sequencing input: PBMCs. The source of these receptors is a human donor with pancreatic ductal adenocarcinoma. Each CDR3 is given without its conserved first and last residue. Not every row has a clone size; where given, it reads once, few, many or a size class.

j_call	clone_size	v_call	cdr3_aa
TRBJ2-3	-	TRBV6-1	ASSNSGTSGTQY
TRBJ1-1	-	TRBV5-5	ASSFPGTVGYRAF
TRBJ2-7	-	TRBV28	ASSRGGSAGYEQY
TRBJ2-3	-	TRBV6-6	ASSALSGIQDTQY
TRBJ1-1	-	TRBV28	ASSRSQGLNTEAF
TRBJ2-7	-	TRBV27	ASRRSGSPILYEQY
TRBJ2-7	once	TRBV5-1	ASSRGDSYEQY
TRBJ2-7	once	TRBV2	ASRLSPSYEQY
TRBJ2-7	-	TRBV7-9	ASSHTTSYEQY
TRBJ2-7	-	TRBV5-6	ASSLGTVYEQY
TRBJ1-2	-	TRBV28	ASRDRANYGYT
TRBJ2-5	-	TRBV6-1	ASKRTQY
TRBJ1-2	-	TRBV2	ASSQTERVFYGYT
TRBJ1-2	-	TRBV6-5	ASSYSTGTPYGYT
TRBJ1-4	-	TRBV27	ASSSLGQGVHEKLF
TRBJ2-7	-	TRBV5-4	ASSPIGQTYEQY
TRBJ2-7	-	TRBV28	ASRPTVNYEQY
TRBJ2-2	-	TRBV28	ASSLLRLTGELF
TRBJ2-3	once	TRBV7-3	ASSLILADTQY
TRBJ2-3	-	TRBV11-3	ASSSGLAGSTDTQY
TRBJ2-7	-	TRBV7-2	ASSLVTGTASYEQY
TRBJ1-1	-	TRBV19	ASSMAGLITEAF
TRBJ2-7	-	TRBV18	ASQGGDEQY
TRBJ2-2	-	TRBV7-2	ASSLQRNTGELF
TRBJ2-3	-	TRBV11-2	ASSLWGTGGASDTQY
TRBJ2-7	once	TRBV29-1	SVVLALKGSYEQY
TRBJ1-2	-	TRBV19	AARQRRDGYT
TRBJ2-5	-	TRBV28	AISGEYRKTQY
TRBJ2-1	-	TRBV5-1	ASSLAGEPRVNEQF
TRBJ2-7	-	TRBV18	ASSPPTGNEQY
TRBJ1-2	-	TRBV6-1	ACALTGGDGYT
TRBJ2-7	-	TRBV7-9	ATQVGSGYEQY
TRBJ1-2	-	TRBV28	ASRPQGARNSGYT
TRBJ1-2	-	TRBV2	ASSEQVTGYT
TRBJ2-1	-	TRBV4-3	ASSPDSGVYNEQF
TRBJ2-1	-	TRBV4-3	ASSQGTSVKYNEQF
TRBJ2-5	-	TRBV5-6	ASSLDRGQETQY
TRBJ1-1	-	TRBV5-1	ASSTGQGEGAF
TRBJ1-1	-	TRBV28	ASSRRTEAF
TRBJ2-3	-	TRBV28	ASTDRVGTDTQY
TRBJ2-7	-	TRBV27	ASYDYSYEQY
TRBJ2-1	-	TRBV4-1	ASSQVGDEQF
TRBJ2-1	-	TRBV28	ASSLLRGSYNEQF
TRBJ2-1	few	TRBV7-2	ASSSTRGRFRGEQF
TRBJ2-3	-	TRBV11-2	ASSLAGEADTQY
TRBJ2-6	-	TRBV4-2	ASSQGDSSGANVLT
TRBJ2-1	-	TRBV18	ASSPDRGYEQF